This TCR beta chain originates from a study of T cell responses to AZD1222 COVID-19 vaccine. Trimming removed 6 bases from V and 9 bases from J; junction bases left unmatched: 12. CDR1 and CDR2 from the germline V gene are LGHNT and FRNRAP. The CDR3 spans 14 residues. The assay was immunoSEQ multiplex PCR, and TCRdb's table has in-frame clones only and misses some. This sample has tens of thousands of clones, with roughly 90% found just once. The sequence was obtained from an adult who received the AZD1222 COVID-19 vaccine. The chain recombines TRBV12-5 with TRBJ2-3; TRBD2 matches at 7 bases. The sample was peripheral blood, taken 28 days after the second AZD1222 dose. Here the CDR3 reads CASGTGTTPHTQYF. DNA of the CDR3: TGTGCTAGTGGGACCGGGACTACACCACACACGCAGTATTTT. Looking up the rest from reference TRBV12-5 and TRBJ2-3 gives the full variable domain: DARVTQTPRHKVTEMGQEVTMRCQPILGHNTVFWYRQTMMQGLELLAYFRNRAPLDDSGMPKDRFSAEMPDATLATLKIQPSEPRDSAVYFCASGTGTTPHTQYFGPGTRLTVL.